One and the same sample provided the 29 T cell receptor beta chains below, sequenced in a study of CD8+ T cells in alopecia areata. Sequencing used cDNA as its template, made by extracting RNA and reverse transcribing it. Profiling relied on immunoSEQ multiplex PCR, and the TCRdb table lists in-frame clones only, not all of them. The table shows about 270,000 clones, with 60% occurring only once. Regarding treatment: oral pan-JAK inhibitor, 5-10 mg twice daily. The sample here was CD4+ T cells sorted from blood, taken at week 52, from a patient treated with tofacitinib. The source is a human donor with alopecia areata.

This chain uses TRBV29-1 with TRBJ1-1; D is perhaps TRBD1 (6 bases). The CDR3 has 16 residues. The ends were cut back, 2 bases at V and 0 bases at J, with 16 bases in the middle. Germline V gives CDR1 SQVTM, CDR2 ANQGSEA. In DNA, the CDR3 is TGCAGCGTTGAAAATGAGAGGCAGGGGTTGAACACTGAAGCTTTCTTT. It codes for CSVENERQGLNTEAFF.

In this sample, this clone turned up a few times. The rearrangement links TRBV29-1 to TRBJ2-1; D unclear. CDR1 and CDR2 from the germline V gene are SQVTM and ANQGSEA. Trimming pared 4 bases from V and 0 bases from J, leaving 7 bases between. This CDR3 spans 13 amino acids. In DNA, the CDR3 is TGCAGCGTTGGCTGGCGCTCCTACAATGAGCAGTTCTTC. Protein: CSVGWRSYNEQFF.

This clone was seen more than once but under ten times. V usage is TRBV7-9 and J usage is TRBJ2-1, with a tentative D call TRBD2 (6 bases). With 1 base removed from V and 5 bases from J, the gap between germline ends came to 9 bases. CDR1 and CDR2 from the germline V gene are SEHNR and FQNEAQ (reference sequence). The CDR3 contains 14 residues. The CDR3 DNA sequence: TGTGCCAGCAGCTTAGGGAGGGCAAACAATGAGCAGTTCTTC. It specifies CASSLGRANNEQFF. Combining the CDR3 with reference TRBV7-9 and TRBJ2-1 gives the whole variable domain DTGVSQNPRHKITKRGQNVTFRCDPISEHNRLYWYRQTLGQGPEFLTYFQNEAQLEKSRLLSDRFSAERPKGSFSTLEIQRTEQGDSAMYLCASSLGRANNEQFFGPGTRLTVL.

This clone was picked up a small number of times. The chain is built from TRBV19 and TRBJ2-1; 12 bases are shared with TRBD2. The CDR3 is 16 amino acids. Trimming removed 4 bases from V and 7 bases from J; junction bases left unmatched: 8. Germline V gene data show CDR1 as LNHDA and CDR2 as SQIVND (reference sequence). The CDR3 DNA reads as TGTGCCAGTAGTACTAGCGGGGGGGCCAAGAGGAATGAGCAGTTCTTC. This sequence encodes CASSTSGGAKRNEQFF.

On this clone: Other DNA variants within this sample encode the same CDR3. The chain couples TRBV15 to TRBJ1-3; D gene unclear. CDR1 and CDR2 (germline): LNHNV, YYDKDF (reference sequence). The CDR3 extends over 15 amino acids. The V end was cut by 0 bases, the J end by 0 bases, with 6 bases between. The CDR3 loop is CATSRDLPSGNTIYF. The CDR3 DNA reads TGTGCCACCAGCAGAGATCTCCCCTCTGGAAACACCATATATTTT.

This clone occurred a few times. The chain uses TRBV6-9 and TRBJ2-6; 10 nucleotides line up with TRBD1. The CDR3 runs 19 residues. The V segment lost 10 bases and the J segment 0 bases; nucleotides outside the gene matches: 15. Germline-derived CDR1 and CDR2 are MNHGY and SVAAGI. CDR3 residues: CAIHPRWGDRGSGANVLTF. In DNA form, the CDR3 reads TGTGCCATCCACCCCCGTTGGGGGGACAGGGGCTCTGGGGCCAACGTCCTGACTTTC.

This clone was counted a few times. As DNA, the CDR3 is TGCGCCAGCAGTCCCCGGTCTGAAGCTTTCTTT. Its translation is CASSPRSEAFF. This chain uses TRBV23-1 with TRBJ1-1; D is unclear. TRBV23-1 is identified as an open reading frame with a role that is uncertain. Trimming cost V 4 bases and J 6 bases, with 6 bases left between them. There are 11 residues in the CDR3.

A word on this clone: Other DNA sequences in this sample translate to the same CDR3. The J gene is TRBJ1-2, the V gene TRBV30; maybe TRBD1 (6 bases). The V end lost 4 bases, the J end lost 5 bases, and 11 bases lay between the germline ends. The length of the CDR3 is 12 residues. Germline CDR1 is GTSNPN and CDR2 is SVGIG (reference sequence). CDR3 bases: TGTGCCTGGACGGGGGCCCCTTATGGCTACACCTTC. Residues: CAWTGAPYGYTF.

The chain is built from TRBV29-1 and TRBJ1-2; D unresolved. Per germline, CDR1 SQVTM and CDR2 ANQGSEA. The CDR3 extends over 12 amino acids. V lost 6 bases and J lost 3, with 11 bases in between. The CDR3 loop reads CSVPSKDYGYTF. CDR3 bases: TGCAGCGTGCCCAGTAAAGACTATGGCTACACCTTC. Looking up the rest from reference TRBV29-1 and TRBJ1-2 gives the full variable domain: SAVISQKPSRDICQRGTSLTIQCQVDSQVTMMFWYRQQPGQSLTLIATANQGSEATYESGFVIDKFPISRPNLTFSTLTVSNMSPEDSSIYLCSVPSKDYGYTFGSGTRLTVV.

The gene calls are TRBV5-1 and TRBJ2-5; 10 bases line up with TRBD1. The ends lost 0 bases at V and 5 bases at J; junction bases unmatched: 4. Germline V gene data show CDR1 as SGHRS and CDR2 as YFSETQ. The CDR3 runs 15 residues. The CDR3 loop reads CASSLGTGGKETQYF. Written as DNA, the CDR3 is TGCGCCAGCAGCTTGGGGACAGGGGGTAAGGAGACCCAGTACTTC.

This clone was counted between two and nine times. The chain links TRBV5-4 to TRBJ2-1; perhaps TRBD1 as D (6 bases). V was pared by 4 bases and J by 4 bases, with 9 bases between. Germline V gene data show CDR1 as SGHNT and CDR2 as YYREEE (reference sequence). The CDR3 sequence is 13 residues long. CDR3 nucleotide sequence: TGTGCCAGCAGCCCAGGGGATTACAATGAGCAGTTCTTC. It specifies CASSPGDYNEQFF.

The CDR3 sequence: CSVEGRQGNNYGYTF. The DNA of the CDR3 is TGCAGCGTTGAAGGGAGGCAGGGTAATAACTATGGCTACACCTTC. The V call is TRBV29-1, the J call TRBJ1-2; D might be TRBD1 (5 bases). Germline assignment: CDR1 SQVTM and CDR2 ANQGSEA. CDR3 length equals 15 residues. Trimming removed 1 base at V and 1 base at J, with 13 bases between. Full variable domain (rest looked up from reference TRBV29-1 and TRBJ1-2): SAVISQKPSRDICQRGTSLTIQCQVDSQVTMMFWYRQQPGQSLTLIATANQGSEATYESGFVIDKFPISRPNLTFSTLTVSNMSPEDSSIYLCSVEGRQGNNYGYTFGSGTRLTVV.

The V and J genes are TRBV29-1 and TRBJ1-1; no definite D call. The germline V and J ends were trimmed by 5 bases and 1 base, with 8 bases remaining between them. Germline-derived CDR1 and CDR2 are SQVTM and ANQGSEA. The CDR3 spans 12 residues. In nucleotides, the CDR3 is TGCAGCGTTAAGGTGGGGAACACTGAAGCTTTCTTT. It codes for CSVKVGNTEAFF. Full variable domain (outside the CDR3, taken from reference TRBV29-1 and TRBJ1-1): SAVISQKPSRDICQRGTSLTIQCQVDSQVTMMFWYRQQPGQSLTLIATANQGSEATYESGFVIDKFPISRPNLTFSTLTVSNMSPEDSSIYLCSVKVGNTEAFFGQGTRLTVV.

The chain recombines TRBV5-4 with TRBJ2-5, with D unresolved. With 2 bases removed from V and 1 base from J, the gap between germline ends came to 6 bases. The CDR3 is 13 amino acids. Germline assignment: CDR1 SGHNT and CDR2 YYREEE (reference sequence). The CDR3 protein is CASSFDRQETQYF. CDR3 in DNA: TGTGCCAGCAGCTTCGACCGCCAAGAGACCCAGTACTTC. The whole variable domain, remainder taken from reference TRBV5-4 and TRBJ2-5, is ETGVTQSPTHLIKTRGQQVTLRCSSQSGHNTVSWYQQALGQGPQFIFQYYREEENGRGNFPPRFSGLQFPNYSSELNVNALELDDSALYLCASSFDRQETQYFGPGTRLLVL.

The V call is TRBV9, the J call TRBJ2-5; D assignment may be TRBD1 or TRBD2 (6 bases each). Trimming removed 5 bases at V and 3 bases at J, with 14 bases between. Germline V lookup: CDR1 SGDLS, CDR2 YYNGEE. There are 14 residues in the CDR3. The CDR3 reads CASSGGGYEETQYF. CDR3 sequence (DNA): TGTGCCAGCAGTGGAGGGGGATACGAAGAGACCCAGTACTTC. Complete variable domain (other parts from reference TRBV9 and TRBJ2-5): DSGVTQTPKHLITATGQRVTLRCSPRSGDLSVYWYQQSLDQGLQFLIQYYNGEERAKGNILERFSAQQFPDLHSELNLSSLELGDSALYFCASSGGGYEETQYFGPGTRLLVL.

CDR3 bases: TGTGCCAGCAGCTTACGTGGTGTGGGCTCTGGGGCCAACGTCCTGACTTTC. Residues: CASSLRGVGSGANVLTF. This chain links TRBV11-1 with TRBJ2-6; no clear D gene. From germline, CDR1 is SGHAT and CDR2 FQDESV (reference sequence). With 2 bases removed from V and 0 bases from J, the gap between germline ends came to 11 bases. The CDR3 spans 17 residues.

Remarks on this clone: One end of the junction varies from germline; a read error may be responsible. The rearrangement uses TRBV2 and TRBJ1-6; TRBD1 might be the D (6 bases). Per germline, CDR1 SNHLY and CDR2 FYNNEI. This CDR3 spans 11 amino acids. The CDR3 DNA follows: TGTGCCAGCAGTGAGGGACACGGGCTGTCCTTT. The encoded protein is CASSEGHGLSF.

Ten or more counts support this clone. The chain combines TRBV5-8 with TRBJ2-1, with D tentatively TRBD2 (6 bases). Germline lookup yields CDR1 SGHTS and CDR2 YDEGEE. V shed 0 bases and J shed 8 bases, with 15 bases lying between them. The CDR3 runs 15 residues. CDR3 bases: TGTGCCAGCAGCTTGGCCCCAAGACTAGTCCATGAGCAGTTCTTC. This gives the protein CASSLAPRLVHEQFF.

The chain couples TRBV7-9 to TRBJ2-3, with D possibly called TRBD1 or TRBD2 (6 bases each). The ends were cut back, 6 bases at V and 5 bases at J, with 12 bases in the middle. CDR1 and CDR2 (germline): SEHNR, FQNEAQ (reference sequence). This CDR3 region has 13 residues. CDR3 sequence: CASRPGGGDTQYF. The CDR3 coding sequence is TGTGCCAGCAGGCCCGGGGGCGGAGATACGCAGTATTTT.

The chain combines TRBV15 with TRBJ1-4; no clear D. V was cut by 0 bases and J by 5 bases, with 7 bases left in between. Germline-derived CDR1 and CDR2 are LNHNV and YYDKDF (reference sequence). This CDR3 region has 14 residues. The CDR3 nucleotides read TGTGCCACCAGCAGAGATTCCAAGAATGAAAAACTGTTTTTT. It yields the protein CATSRDSKNEKLFF.

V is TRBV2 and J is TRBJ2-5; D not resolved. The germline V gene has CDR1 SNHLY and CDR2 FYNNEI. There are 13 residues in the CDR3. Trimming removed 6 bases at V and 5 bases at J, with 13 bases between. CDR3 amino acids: CASRRTSWETQYF. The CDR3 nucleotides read TGTGCCAGCAGGCGGACGTCGTGGGAGACCCAGTACTTC. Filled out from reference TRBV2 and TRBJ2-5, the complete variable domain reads EPEVTQTPSHQVTQMGQEVILRCVPISNHLYFYWYRQILGQKVEFLVSFYNNEISEKSEIFDDQFSVERPDGSNFTLKIRSTKLEDSAMYFCASRRTSWETQYFGPGTRLLVL.

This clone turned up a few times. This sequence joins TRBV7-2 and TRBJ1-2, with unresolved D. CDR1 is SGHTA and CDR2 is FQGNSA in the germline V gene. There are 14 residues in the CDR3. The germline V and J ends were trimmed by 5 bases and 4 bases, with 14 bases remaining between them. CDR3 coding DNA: TGTGCCAGCAGCCCGCGGGCTGGAATCTATGGCTACACCTTC. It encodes CASSPRAGIYGYTF.

The CDR3 loop is CASSLGIGTQQNNEQFF. CDR3 DNA: TGCGCCAGCAGCCTTGGTATAGGGACACAACAAAACAATGAGCAGTTCTTC. V is TRBV5-1 and J is TRBJ2-1, with D possibly matching TRBD1 (6 bases). The germline V gene has CDR1 SGHRS and CDR2 YFSETQ. This CDR3 region has 17 residues. Trimming removed 4 bases from V and 5 bases from J, with 22 bases in between.

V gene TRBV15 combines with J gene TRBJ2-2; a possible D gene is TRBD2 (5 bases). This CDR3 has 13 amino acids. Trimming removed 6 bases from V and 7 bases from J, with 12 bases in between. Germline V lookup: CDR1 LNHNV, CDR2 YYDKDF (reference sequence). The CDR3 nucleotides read TGTGCCACCAGACTCCTAGCCCGCGGGGAGCTGTTTTTT. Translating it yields CATRLLARGELFF.

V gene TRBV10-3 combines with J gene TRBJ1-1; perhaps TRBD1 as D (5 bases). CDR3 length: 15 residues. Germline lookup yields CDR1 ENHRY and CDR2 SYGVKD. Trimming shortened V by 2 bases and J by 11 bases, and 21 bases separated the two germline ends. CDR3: CAISERIRDGLYAFF. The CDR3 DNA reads TGTGCCATCAGTGAGCGTATCCGGGACGGCTTGTATGCTTTCTTT.

The CDR3 region is CASSLTGQKYNEQFF. The CDR3 coding sequence is TGCGCCAGCAGCTTAACGGGACAGAAGTACAATGAGCAGTTCTTC. The chain carries TRBV5-1 and TRBJ2-1; TRBD1 matches 7 bases. The CDR3 sequence is 15 residues long. V was clipped by 2 bases and J by 4 bases; unmatched bases: 6. Germline CDR1 reads SGHRS; CDR2 reads YFSETQ.

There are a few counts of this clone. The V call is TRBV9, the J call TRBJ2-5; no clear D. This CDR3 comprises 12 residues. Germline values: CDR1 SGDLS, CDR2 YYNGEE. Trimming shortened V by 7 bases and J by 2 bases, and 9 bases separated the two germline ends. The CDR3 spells CASAGPQETQYF. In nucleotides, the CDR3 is TGTGCCAGCGCCGGGCCTCAAGAGACCCAGTACTTC.

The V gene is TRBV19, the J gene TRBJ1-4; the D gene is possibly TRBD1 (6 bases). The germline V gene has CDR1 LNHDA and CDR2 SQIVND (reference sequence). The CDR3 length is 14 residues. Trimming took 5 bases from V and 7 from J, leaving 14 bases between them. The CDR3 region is CASSGAGAGEKLFF. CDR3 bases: TGTGCCAGTAGTGGTGCGGGGGCAGGTGAAAAACTGTTTTTT.

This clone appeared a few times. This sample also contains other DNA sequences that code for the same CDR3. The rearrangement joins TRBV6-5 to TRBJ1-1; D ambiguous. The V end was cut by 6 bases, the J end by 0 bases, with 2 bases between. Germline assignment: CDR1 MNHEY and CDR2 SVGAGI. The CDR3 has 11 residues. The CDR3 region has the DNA TGTGCCAGCAGGATGAACACTGAAGCTTTCTTT. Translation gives CASRMNTEAFF.